The following is a T cell receptor (beta chain) sequence with its context. Its antigen is currently unknown. The data are from a study of T cells in tuberculosis. Overall study context: A South African cohort included IGRA-negative adolescents, latently infected IGRA-positive adolescents and adults with active tuberculosis. General study findings and limits: Using the GMM-specific repertoire gave nearly 90% accuracy versus about 70% with motifs. Cases with active tuberculosis were adults, while controls were adolescents.

CDR1 and CDR2 from the germline V gene are KGHSH and LQKENI. V dropped 3 bases and J dropped 2 bases, with 9 bases sitting between them. The CDR3 spans 14 residues. The table came from immunoSEQ multiplex PCR; TCRdb's copy has only in-frame clones and leaves some out. The sample holds about 31,000 clones, approximately 97% seen once. Each clinical donor contributed on average around 97,000 T cells from unsorted cryopreserved PBMC. Sequences were obtained from PBMCs. The chain recombines TRBV18 with TRBJ2-3; maybe TRBD1 (5 bases). The source is a donor aged 10-29 years with latent tuberculosis or without tuberculosis infection. CDR3 DNA: TGTGCCAGCTCACCGCAGGGTTACACAGATACGCAGTATTTT. The encoded protein is CASSPQGYTDTQYF.